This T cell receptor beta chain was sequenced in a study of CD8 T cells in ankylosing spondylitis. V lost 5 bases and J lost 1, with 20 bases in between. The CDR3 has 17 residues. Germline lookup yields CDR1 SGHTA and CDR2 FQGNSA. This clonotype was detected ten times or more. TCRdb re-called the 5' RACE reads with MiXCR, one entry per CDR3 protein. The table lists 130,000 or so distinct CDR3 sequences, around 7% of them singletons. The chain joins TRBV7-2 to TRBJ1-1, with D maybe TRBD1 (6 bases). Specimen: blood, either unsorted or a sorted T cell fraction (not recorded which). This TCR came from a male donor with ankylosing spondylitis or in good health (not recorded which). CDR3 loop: CASSDDLYRASNTEAFF. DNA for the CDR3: TGTGCCAGCAGCGACGACTTATACAGGGCTTCGAACACTGAAGCTTTCTTT.